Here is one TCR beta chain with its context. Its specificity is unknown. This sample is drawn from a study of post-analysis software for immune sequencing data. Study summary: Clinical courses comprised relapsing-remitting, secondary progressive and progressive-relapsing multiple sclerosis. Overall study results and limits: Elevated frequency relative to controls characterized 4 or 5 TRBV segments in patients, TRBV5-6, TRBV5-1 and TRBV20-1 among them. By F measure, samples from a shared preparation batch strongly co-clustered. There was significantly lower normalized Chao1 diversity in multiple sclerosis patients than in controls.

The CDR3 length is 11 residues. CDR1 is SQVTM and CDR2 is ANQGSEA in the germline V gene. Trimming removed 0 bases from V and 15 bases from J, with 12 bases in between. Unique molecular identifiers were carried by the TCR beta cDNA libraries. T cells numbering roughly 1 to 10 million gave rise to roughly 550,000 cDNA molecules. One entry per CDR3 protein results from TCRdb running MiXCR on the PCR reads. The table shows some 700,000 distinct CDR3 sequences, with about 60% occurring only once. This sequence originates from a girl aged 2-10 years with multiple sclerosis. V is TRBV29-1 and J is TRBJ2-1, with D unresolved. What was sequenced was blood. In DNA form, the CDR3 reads TGCAGCGTTGAAGATCCCCCCGGTCCGTTCTTC. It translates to CSVEDPPGPFF.